This TCR beta chain was sequenced in a study of blood T cell repertoires in COVID-19. As originally analysed: Nucleated cell counts were estimated from reference gene primer amplification. Clones were read by immunoSEQ multiplex PCR, and TCRdb kept only the in-frame ones, dropping some. V and J calls and clone size are those listed in that table; D and trimming were worked out from the DNA. The table lists roughly 110,000 clones, about 90% of them singletons. Sequencing was done on a sample of peripheral blood. This clonotype originated in a man in his forties or fifties with active or convalescent COVID-19.

The CDR3 DNA follows: TGTGCCAGCAGTGATCGGCTAGCGGGTGAGCAGTTCTTC. It translates to CASSDRLAGEQFF. The J gene is TRBJ2-1, the V gene TRBV6-1, with 8 bases that match TRBD2. In germline, CDR1 is MNHNS, CDR2 SASEGT. Trimming removed 3 bases from V and 9 bases from J; junction bases left unmatched: 4. The CDR3 sequence is 13 residues long.